This TCR beta chain derives from a study of T cells in localized non-small cell lung cancer. Study-level findings and limits: Appearances in adjacent lung were noted for a median roughly 58 of the top 100 tumor clones. Maximal T cell clonality occurred in uninvolved adjacent lung, with tumor ranking below it.

The table came from immunoSEQ multiplex PCR; TCRdb's copy has only in-frame clones and leaves some out. The table lists 130,000 or so clones, roughly 90% of them singletons. As to this clone: Its cognate antigen is unknown.

Germline V gene data show CDR1 as LNHDA and CDR2 as SQIVND (reference sequence). The CDR3 is 15 residues long. V was pared by 0 bases and J by 2 bases, with 8 bases between. V usage is TRBV19 and J usage is TRBJ2-1; D unresolved. The input for sequencing was peripheral blood, taken before any cancer treatment. This clonotype was sampled from a female donor older than 55 with stage I lung adenocarcinoma. CDR3 sequence reads: CASSIDRIAYNEQFF. CDR3 coding DNA: TGTGCCAGTAGTATAGATCGGATTGCCTACAATGAGCAGTTCTTC.